The clone carrying this T cell receptor beta chain has more than one count but fewer than ten. This entry is derived from a study of blood T cell repertoires in COVID-19. Assay: immunoSEQ multiplex PCR; the TCRdb copy retains only in-frame clones and omits some. This sample has about 150,000 clones; 79% occur once, and the top ten carry roughly 19%. The CDR3 contains 18 residues. Trimming removed 4 bases from V and 4 bases from J, with 20 bases in between. Germline V CDR1 and CDR2: SEHNR, FQNEAQ (reference sequence). The V call is TRBV7-9, the J call TRBJ2-6, with a weak D call TRBD2 (5 bases). This sequence originates from a woman in her seventies in a cohort exposed to, infected with or recovered from COVID-19 (not recorded which). The sequenced sample was PBMCs or T cells enriched from blood (not recorded which). CDR3 coding DNA: TGTGCCAGCAGCTCAGCCGCGTGGAGGTCTGGAGGGGCCAACGTCCTGACTTTC. Translating gives CASSSAAWRSGGANVLTF.